The clone carrying this TCR beta chain was seen repeatedly, ten times or more. Its cognate antigen is unknown. CDR3 length: 16 residues. V gave up 0 bases and J gave up 6 bases; unmatched junction bases: 5. This sample was included in a study of T cells in Graves' hyperthyroidism and ophthalmopathy. Regarding the study as a whole: Appearing also in blood were most of the thyroid clonotypes expanded above 0.001.

RNA transcripts provided the source from which TCR beta CDR3 regions were amplified. The HTBI primer set was used in a first-round RT-PCR of the TCR CDR3. In TCRdb, the multiplex PCR reads were re-called with MiXCR into one record per CDR3 protein. The sample has around 350,000 distinct CDR3 sequences, 13% to 15% seen once. Uncontrolled infection, other autoimmune disease, pregnancy and lactation each barred patients from inclusion. Clinical symptoms, serum thyroxine and TRAb, thyroid ultrasound and orbital computed tomography were used for the diagnoses. PBMCs were obtained from about 9.9 ml fresh peripheral blood.

This sequence joins TRBV12-3 or TRBV12-4 and TRBJ1-6; 7 nucleotides match TRBD1. This clonotype was obtained from a woman in her 30s with Graves' ophthalmopathy. The sequencing sample was made of blood. The CDR3 is CASSLAGDSVNSPLHF. The DNA for the CDR3 is TGTGCCAGCAGTTTAGCTGGGGACAGTGTTAATTCACCCCTCCACTTT.